This T cell receptor (beta chain) was sequenced in a study of blood T cell repertoires in COVID-19 (dated by TCRdb to the early 2020s). For the study in its entirety: Samples from collaborators originated in the United States, Italy and Spain and spanned both the acute and convalescent phases of COVID-19. The dataset comprised deeply sampled blood TCRbeta repertoires from subjects exposed to, actively infected with, or recovered from COVID-19. Samples came from the ongoing ImmuneRACE study (first 160 participants) plus 1,254 subjects from 6 global collaborators. The material from the prospective study consisted of cDNA or gDNA derived from T cells, B-cell-depleted T cells, or PBMCs. The repertoires were released in a freely available public database meant as a resource for research on the immune response to SARS-CoV-2. A de-identified subject ID, COVID-19 status, age in years and sex were almost always included in the sample metadata. Where available, HLA class I and class II types were taken from metadata supplied by the sample provider and were not determined by assay-based typing. Paper-wide results and their limitations: How much clinical and demographic metadata was included differed by source and by participant, and the metadata was provided uncurated.

TCRbeta CDR3 regions were amplified from genomic DNA by means of the immunoSEQ Assay, a bias-controlled multiplex PCR. Concerning the study's data processing: Within the assay, amplification of reference gene primers was used to estimate how many nucleated cells each sample contained. To quantify the absolute abundance of each unique TCRbeta CDR3 rearrangement, sequence reads were collapsed and filtered. For each sample, productive Simpson clonality was calculated as the square root of Simpson's diversity index over productive rearrangements. As stored in TCRdb, this immuneACCESS dataset retains in-frame rearrangements with V and J assigned. A fraction of the clones does not appear; measured against another copy, unresolved V genes explain less than half of the discrepancy, and the remainder lacks a known reason. V, J and clone size are taken as reported in that table, and D and trimming were inferred from the DNA itself. Counted in this sample were under 65,000 clones; 78% of them appeared once. 5.5% to 6% of the sample is in the top ten clones.

Note on this clone: It has no known antigen specificity. No much larger clone exists at a distance of one base, and base qualities are not known.

Participants in the prospective study were enrolled through a virtual design, were aged roughly 18 to 90 years, and lived in about 25 United States geographic areas. In the prospective study, cohorts were assigned on the basis of participant-reported clinical history obtained from a screening survey and a study questionnaire. In the prospective study, whole blood, serum and a nasopharyngeal or oropharyngeal swab were collected from each participant by mobile phlebotomists. Prospective study participants could optionally give additional blood draws and questionnaires over an approximately two-month period. Before DNA extraction, blood samples from the prospective study were shipped at room temperature or frozen. Looking up the germline V gene yields CDR1 SGHRS and CDR2 YFSETQ. V is pared back by 4 bases and J by 6 bases, with 16 bases lying between the germline termini. The CDR3, from cysteine to phenylalanine, totals 14 residues. Only the CDR3 portion is preserved as DNA: 42 bases, with reading frame beginning at the first base.

The receptor was derived from a woman between 45 and 65 years old with acute COVID-19. Here the chain combines TRBV5-1 and TRBJ1-2, with the D gene uncertain. The specimen sequenced was PBMCs or T cells enriched from blood (not recorded which). The CDR3 in this case is CASSTRTGGNGYTF. The DNA sequence is as follows: TGCGCCAGCAGCACCAGGACGGGCGGGAATGGCTACACCTTC. The entire variable domain, with the stretches around the CDR3 drawn from the reference TRBV5-1 and TRBJ1-2 proteins, is KAGVTQTPRYLIKTRGQQVTLSCSPISGHRSVSWYQQTPGQGLQFLFEYFSETQRNKGNFPGRFSGRQFSNSRSEMNVSTLELGDSALYLCASSTRTGGNGYTFGSGTRLTVV.